Each of the 27 T cell receptor beta chains below was sequenced from the same sample in a study of blood T cell repertoires in COVID-19. Libraries were prepared by immunoSEQ multiplex PCR; TCRdb keeps only in-frame clonotypes and omits some of them. The table includes fewer than 65,000 clones, approximately 92% detected once. The sample taken for sequencing was peripheral blood. The receptors originated from a woman aged 55-69 years with COVID-19, enrolled during active disease.

The chain recombines TRBV7-9 with TRBJ2-1; TRBD2 agrees at 8 bases. CDR3 length equals 14 residues. CDR1 is SEHNR, CDR2 FQNEAQ, per germline (reference sequence). Trimming cost V 5 bases and J 8 bases; bases outside gene matches: 8. As DNA, the CDR3 is TGTGCCAGCAGCCTCAGCGGGAGCCTGGATGAGCAGTTCTTC. Amino acids: CASSLSGSLDEQFF.

This clone has a single count. V and J are TRBV7-8 and TRBJ2-1; D not certain. Trimming removed 3 bases at V and 9 bases at J, with 6 bases between. Germline lookup yields CDR1 SGHVS and CDR2 FQNEAQ. The CDR3 spans 11 residues. The CDR3 nucleotides read TGTGCCAGCAGCTTTAGCAGTGAGCAGTTCTTC. This encodes CASSFSSEQFF.

The chain has TRBV28 and TRBJ1-5, with D possibly TRBD1 on 5 matching bases. This CDR3 has 15 residues. Trimming stripped 2 bases from V and 6 bases from J, with 14 bases between. Germline V gene data show CDR1 as MDHEN and CDR2 as SYDVKM. For the CDR3, the DNA is TGTGCCAGCAGTTTAGGACACCTGGGGGGTCAGCCCCAGCATTTT. It specifies CASSLGHLGGQPQHF. The variable domain in full, with the rest retrieved from reference TRBV28 and TRBJ1-5, is DVKVTQSSRYLVKRTGEKVFLECVQDMDHENMFWYRQDPGLGLRLIYFSYDVKMKEKGDIPEGYSVSREKKERFSLILESASTNQTSMYLCASSLGHLGGQPQHFGDGTRLSIL.

This chain joins TRBV7-2 and TRBJ2-2, with 12 bases fitting TRBD2. Germline V gives CDR1 SGHTA, CDR2 FQGNSA. The CDR3 has 16 residues. The J segment lost 10 bases and the V segment lost 5 bases, leaving 11 bases of the junction unmatched. The CDR3 DNA reads as TGTGCCAGCAGCCTAGGAGGACTAGCGGGATTAGAGGAGCTGTTTTTT. Its protein is CASSLGGLAGLEELFF.

The chain couples TRBV6-5 to TRBJ1-2, with D maybe TRBD1 (5 bases). The germline V and J ends were trimmed by 6 bases and 2 bases, with 7 bases remaining between them. The germline gives CDR1 MNHEY, CDR2 SVGAGI. The CDR3 loop spans 12 amino acids. The chain's CDR3 is CASRTVNYGYTF. For the CDR3, the DNA is TGTGCCAGCAGGACAGTGAACTATGGCTACACCTTC.

CDR3 protein: CASSQALRKGADSSTDTQYF. The CDR3 nucleotides read TGCGCCAGCAGCCAAGCGCTACGAAAGGGGGCGGATTCTAGCACAGATACGCAGTATTTT. The chain carries TRBV4-3 and TRBJ2-3; 7 bases agree with TRBD1. Germline V gives CDR1 LGHNA, CDR2 YSLEER. The CDR3 extends over 20 amino acids. V trimming: 1 base; J trimming: 0 bases; junction bases outside the gene matches: 16.

This clone was recorded many times. The rearrangement joins TRBV19 to TRBJ1-5; D is perhaps TRBD1 (6 bases). Germline V gene data show CDR1 as LNHDA and CDR2 as SQIVND (reference sequence). The CDR3 is 15 residues long. Trimming took 5 bases from V and 11 from J, leaving 22 bases between them. CDR3 protein: CASSPGTPHYSAQHF. CDR3 bases: TGTGCCAGTAGTCCCGGGACACCTCATTACTCAGCCCAGCATTTT.

The chain combines TRBV9 with TRBJ2-3; 12 bases map to TRBD2. CDR3 length equals 18 residues. The V gene end was trimmed by 3 bases and the J gene end by 3 bases; junction bases not matched to a gene: 11. From germline, CDR1 is SGDLS and CDR2 YYNGEE. The CDR3 DNA is TGTGCCAGCAGCGCTCCGCCGGCTAGCGGGAGGGAAACAGATACGCAGTATTTT. As protein: CASSAPPASGRETDTQYF.

The chain combines TRBV2 with TRBJ1-2; D not resolved. Trimming shortened V by 2 bases and J by 1 base, and 11 bases separated the two germline ends. Looked up from germline, CDR1 is SNHLY and CDR2 is FYNNEI. There are 15 residues in the CDR3. Here the CDR3 DNA reads TGTGCCAGCAGTGAAATGGGTCGGGTTAACTATGGCTACACCTTC. This encodes CASSEMGRVNYGYTF.

The chain couples TRBV30 to TRBJ1-1; possibly TRBD1 for D (6 bases). V was pared by 2 bases and J by 9 bases, with 13 bases between. CDR1 is GTSNPN and CDR2 is SVGIG in the germline V gene (reference sequence). The CDR3 runs 12 residues. DNA of the CDR3: TGTGCCTGGAGTATAGCAAGGGGGAAAGCTTTCTTT. Protein product: CAWSIARGKAFF.

This clone was counted between two and nine times. The CDR3 bases are TGTGCCAGCAGTTTATCCAGTGCCTACAATGAGCAGTTCTTC. It encodes CASSLSSAYNEQFF. This rearrangement joins TRBV27 to TRBJ2-1; D unresolved. The V gene lost 0 bases and the J gene lost 2 bases, with 5 bases spanning the gap. Germline assignment: CDR1 MNHEY and CDR2 SMNVEV (reference sequence). The CDR3 loop spans 14 amino acids.

The chain employs TRBV6-5 and TRBJ1-2; D ambiguous. Trimming stripped 6 bases from V and 2 bases from J, with 10 bases between. CDR1 is MNHEY, CDR2 SVGAGI, per germline. The length of the CDR3 is 13 residues. CDR3 sequence: CASSPAANYGYTF. The CDR3 DNA reads as TGTGCCAGCAGCCCCGCGGCCAACTATGGCTACACCTTC.

CDR3 nucleotide sequence: TGCGCCAGCAGCTTGGACTTATCTAACTATGGCTACACCTTC. Translated: CASSLDLSNYGYTF. The gene calls are TRBV5-1 and TRBJ1-2; unclear D gene. CDR1 and CDR2 from the germline V gene are SGHRS and YFSETQ. This CDR3 spans 14 amino acids. With 0 bases removed from V and 0 bases from J, the gap between germline ends came to 6 bases.

The chain recombines TRBV15 with TRBJ2-7; tentative D call: TRBD2 (5 bases). Between the trimmed V and J ends, which lost 0 bases and 5 bases, there was a span of 14 bases. CDR3 length: 15 residues. From germline, CDR1 is LNHNV and CDR2 YYDKDF (reference sequence). CDR3 coding DNA: TGTGCCACCAGCAGAGATGGCGACTACCCTGACGAGCAGTACTTC. This gives the protein CATSRDGDYPDEQYF.

The rearrangement links TRBV6-6 to TRBJ2-7; D may be TRBD2 (5 bases). V shed 3 bases and J shed 3 bases, with 6 bases lying between them. The germline CDR1 and CDR2 sequences are MNHNY and SVGAGI (reference sequence). The CDR3 is 12 amino acids. The chain's CDR3 is CASSYSDYEQYF. CDR3 DNA: TGTGCCAGCAGTTATAGCGACTACGAGCAGTACTTC.

The chain couples TRBV27 to TRBJ2-1; 10 bases fit TRBD1. CDR1 MNHEY and CDR2 SMNVEV come from the germline V gene (reference sequence). The CDR3 spans 15 residues. The V and J ends lost 4 bases and 9 bases, in that order; junction bases with no gene match: 9. The CDR3 DNA reads TGTGCCAGCAGTTCACCCGGGACAGGGGTTTTTGAGCAGTTCTTC. Protein sequence: CASSSPGTGVFEQFF.

The rearrangement uses TRBV19 and TRBJ1-5; tentative D call: TRBD1 (5 bases). V lost 5 bases, J lost 0 bases, and 14 bases lay in between. CDR1 and CDR2 from the germline V gene are LNHDA and SQIVND (reference sequence). This CDR3 contains 16 residues. For the CDR3, the DNA is TGTGCCAGTAGTCCCTGGGGGGAAGATAGCAATCAGCCCCAGCATTTT. Amino acids: CASSPWGEDSNQPQHF.

The chain has TRBV11-2 and TRBJ2-7; TRBD2 agrees at 11 bases. Losses at the gene ends were 3 bases for V and 7 bases for J; bases not matched to a gene: 5. CDR3 size: 14 residues. Germline V gives CDR1 SGHAT, CDR2 FQNNGV. In DNA, the CDR3 is TGTGCCAGCAGCTTGAGACTAGCGGGGCGGGAGCAGTACTTC. Residues: CASSLRLAGREQYF.

The V call is TRBV7-8, the J call TRBJ2-3; 7 nucleotides agree with TRBD1. Germline V CDR1 and CDR2: SGHVS, FQNEAQ. The J segment lost 5 bases and the V segment lost 0 bases, leaving 5 bases of the junction unmatched. CDR3 length: 15 amino acids. CDR3 sequence: CASSLARGIGDTQYF. For the CDR3, the DNA is TGTGCCAGCAGCTTAGCCAGGGGGATTGGAGATACGCAGTATTTT.

The chain combines TRBV14 with TRBJ2-1; D may be TRBD2 (6 bases). Germline CDR1 reads SGHDN; CDR2 reads FVKESK. Trimming shortened V by 0 bases and J by 5 bases, and 14 bases separated the two germline ends. This CDR3 is 16 amino acids long. The CDR3 DNA reads as TGTGCCAGCAGCCAAGAAGACTCGGGGGTTAACAATGAGCAGTTCTTC. It is translated as CASSQEDSGVNNEQFF.

V is TRBV28 and J is TRBJ1-2, with 8 bases aligning to TRBD1. Germline lookup yields CDR1 MDHEN and CDR2 SYDVKM. CDR3 length: 13 amino acids. The V and J ends lost 8 bases and 5 bases, in that order; junction bases with no gene match: 7. The CDR3 DNA reads as TGTGCCAGCTCCTCACAGGGGGGTTATGGCTACACCTTC. Translating it yields CASSSQGGYGYTF.

V is TRBV9 and J is TRBJ1-2; D ambiguous. CDR1 and CDR2 (germline): SGDLS, YYNGEE. The CDR3 totals 14 residues. The germline V and J ends were trimmed by 0 bases and 7 bases, with 13 bases remaining between them. The CDR3 sequence is CASSVAAPGSGYTF. In nucleotides, the CDR3 is TGTGCCAGCAGCGTAGCCGCCCCAGGATCTGGCTACACCTTC.

This clone appeared once. J is TRBJ2-2 and V is TRBV30; TRBD1 matches 9 bases. With 4 bases clipped from V and 5 bases from J, the junction kept 8 bases outside the gene matches. Germline V gene lookup returns CDR1 GTSNPN and CDR2 SVGIG (reference sequence). The CDR3 has 15 residues. The CDR3 here is CAWTRRDRATGELFF. CDR3 DNA sequence: TGTGCCTGGACCCGAAGGGACAGGGCTACCGGGGAGCTGTTTTTT.

About this clone: No DNA is shown, since the ends of the CDR3 on it are uncertain; the CDR3 is the one TCRdb lists. The rearrangement links TRBV18 to TRBJ2-5; TRBD2, the D gene given by the table, was not confirmed from the DNA. The CDR3 is 12 residues long, ends included. The germline gives CDR1 KGHSH, CDR2 LQKENI. This chain's CDR3 is CASSSGYETQYF.

CDR3 sequence (DNA): TGCAGCGTTGACTCGTTAGCGGTTAACAATGAGCAGTTCTTC. Protein sequence: CSVDSLAVNNEQFF. The rearrangement links TRBV29-1 to TRBJ2-1; weak D call: TRBD2 (6 bases). Germline V lookup: CDR1 SQVTM, CDR2 ANQGSEA. CDR3 length equals 14 residues. With 3 bases removed from V and 5 bases from J, the gap between germline ends came to 14 bases.

The rearrangement joins TRBV7-3 to TRBJ2-7; 10 bases agree with TRBD1. CDR1 is SGHTA and CDR2 is FQGTGA in the germline V gene. V was clipped by 5 bases and J by 4 bases; unmatched bases: 5. The CDR3 spans 14 residues. The CDR3 spells CASSLRGQGYEQYF. The CDR3 DNA sequence: TGTGCCAGCAGCCTAAGGGGACAGGGGTACGAGCAGTACTTC.

This clone appeared once. J is TRBJ2-5 and V is TRBV7-8; D remains ambiguous. The CDR3 consists of 16 residues. The germline gives CDR1 SGHVS, CDR2 FQNEAQ. Trimming stripped 0 bases from V and 6 bases from J, with 17 bases between. The CDR3 here is CASSLALGSDPKTQYF. The CDR3 bases are TGTGCCAGCAGCTTAGCGTTGGGCTCCGACCCCAAGACCCAGTACTTC. Looking up the rest from reference TRBV7-8 and TRBJ2-5 gives the full variable domain: GAGVSQSPRYKVAKRGQDVALRCDPISGHVSLFWYQQALGQGPEFLTYFQNEAQLDKSGLPSDRFFAERPEGSVSTLKIQRTQQEDSAVYLCASSLALGSDPKTQYFGPGTRLLVL.